Listed below are T cell receptor beta chains from one sample, sequenced in a study of T cells after yellow fever vaccination. TCRdb independently ran MiXCR on the 5' RACE reads; one entry per CDR3 protein. The sample carries around 310,000 distinct CDR3 sequences, around 4.1% recorded once. The specimen was PBMCs, collected 5 days after the yellow fever booster vaccination. All receptors come from a man between 18 and 35 years old who received the YFV17D yellow fever vaccine. CDR3s include the opening cysteine and the closing phenylalanine or tryptophan. Fields, in order: J gene, V gene, clone size, D gene, CDR3 DNA, CDR3 protein. D genes are given only for firm matches. Clone size is given for some rows only: seen once, a few or many times, or a class if the clone is expanded.

>TRBJ1-1|TRBV5-1|few|NA
TGCGCCAGCAGCTTGGTCCCGGGGGCTGAAGCTTTCTTT
CASSLVPGAEAFF
>TRBJ2-7|TRBV11-1|many|NA
TGTGCCAGCAGCTCTAGGACATCCTACGAGCAGTACTTC
CASSSRTSYEQYF
>TRBJ2-1|TRBV9|many|NA
TGTGCCAGCAGGGCGCGGACGATGACCAATGAGCAGTTCTTC
CASRARTMTNEQFF
>TRBJ1-1|TRBV11-2|many|NA
TGTGCCAGCAGCTTAGCTAGGCAGGGTGAGAACACTGAAGCTTTCTTT
CASSLARQGENTEAFF
>TRBJ2-1|TRBV20-1|few|NA
TGCAGGGCTATCAGGGGTTTTGATGAGCAGTTCTTC
CRAIRGFDEQFF
>TRBJ1-1|TRBV9|NA|NA
TGTGCCAGCAGCGTACAGGTTTGGACTGAAGCTTTCTTT
CASSVQVWTEAFF
>TRBJ2-6|TRBV5-1|NA|TRBD1
TGCGCCAGCAGCTCCGGGACAGGGAACGCTGGGGCCAACGTCCTGACTTTC
CASSSGTGNAGANVLTF
>TRBJ2-2|TRBV7-3|few|NA
TGTGCCAGCGCGCGAGGGGGGGCGAGCACCGGGGAGCTGTTTTTT
CASARGGASTGELFF
>TRBJ1-2|TRBV7-3|few|TRBD1
TGTGCCAGCAGCGCGGGGGGGTTAACAGGGGGCGCTTATGGCTACACCTTC
CASSAGGLTGGAYGYTF
>TRBJ1-3|TRBV9|NA|NA
TGTGCCAGCAGCGTAGACGAAAGAAACACCATATATTTT
CASSVDERNTIYF
>TRBJ1-4|TRBV6-2/TRBV6-3|NA|NA
TGTGCCAGCAGCGAGCACCGAAGTCCCGAAAAACTGTTTTTT
CASSEHRSPEKLFF
>TRBJ2-1|TRBV6-6|many|TRBD1
TGTGCCAGCAGTCCCTCGAGGACAGGTAGCTCCTACAATGAGCAGTTCTTC
CASSPSRTGSSYNEQFF
>TRBJ2-1|TRBV10-3|NA|NA
TGTGCCATCAGTGAGTCGAACTCCATCTCCTACAATGAGCAGTTCTTC
CAISESNSISYNEQFF
>TRBJ1-1|TRBV6-2/TRBV6-3|few|NA
TGTGCCAGCAGTTACCGGGTCCTCCCTCCGAGCACTGAAGCTTTCTTT
CASSYRVLPPSTEAFF
>TRBJ1-1|TRBV20-1|NA|NA
TGCAGTGCGTATCCTACAGGGTATACTGAAGCTTTCTTT
CSAYPTGYTEAFF
>TRBJ2-1|TRBV11-2|few|TRBD2
TGTGCCAGCAGCAATATGGAGCGGGGGGCCCGGGGTGAGCAGTTCTTC
CASSNMERGARGEQFF
>TRBJ1-1|TRBV7-3|few|NA
TGTGCCAGCAGCACGTCCCCAGGCACTGAAGCTTTCTTT
CASSTSPGTEAFF
>TRBJ1-2|TRBV18|NA|TRBD1
TGTGCCAGCTCACCCGGGACAGGAGAGCGTAACTATGGCTACACCTTC
CASSPGTGERNYGYTF
>TRBJ1-2|TRBV12-3/TRBV12-4|NA|NA
TGTGCCAGCAGTTTGGTGGGCAAATATGGCTACACCTTC
CASSLVGKYGYTF
>TRBJ1-2|TRBV9|few|NA
TGTGCCAGCAGCGTAGATATAGGGGGGCCTACACCAGGCTACACCTTC
CASSVDIGGPTPGYTF
>TRBJ1-2|TRBV2|NA|TRBD1
TGTGCCAGCCTAGGACAGGGAAGATACGGCTACACCTTC
CASLGQGRYGYTF
>TRBJ2-1|TRBV4-2|few|TRBD2
TGTGCCAGCAGCCAAACTAGCGGAGGCGTCTACAATGAGCAGTTCTTC
CASSQTSGGVYNEQFF
>TRBJ2-5|TRBV20-1|few|NA
TGCAGTGCTAGGTCGCATCGACAAGAGACCCAGTACTTC
CSARSHRQETQYF
>TRBJ1-3|TRBV4-3|few|NA
TGCGCCAGCAGCCAAGACTGGACCCCTGGAAACACCATATATTTT
CASSQDWTPGNTIYF
>TRBJ2-4|TRBV20-1|few|NA
TGCAGTGCTAAAGATTCAATCCGGGACATCGGGTACATTCAGTACTTC
CSAKDSIRDIGYIQYF
>TRBJ2-5|TRBV5-1|many|NA
TGCGCCAGCAGCTTGTTTGAGGGTGCAGAGACCCAGTACTTC
CASSLFEGAETQYF
>TRBJ2-1|TRBV7-2|few|TRBD2
TGTGCCAGCAGCTTGACTAGCGGGGTCGACAATGAGCAGTTCTTC
CASSLTSGVDNEQFF
>TRBJ2-5|TRBV7-2|NA|NA
TGTGCCAGCAGCTTAAGGTGGACGGACCAAGAGACCCAGTACTTC
CASSLRWTDQETQYF
>TRBJ2-1|TRBV7-8|many|TRBD1
TGTGCCAGCAGCTTAAGGGGGCCTGGTTACAATGAGCAGTTCTTC
CASSLRGPGYNEQFF
>TRBJ2-5|TRBV5-5|many|TRBD2
TGTGCCAGCAGCCCCACTAGCGGGGGGCAAGAGACCCAGTACTTC
CASSPTSGGQETQYF
>TRBJ2-1|TRBV5-1|many|TRBD2
TGCGCCAGCAGCTCGGGACTAACCAACGGCTACAATGAGCAGTTCTTC
CASSSGLTNGYNEQFF
>TRBJ1-5|TRBV5-6|NA|NA
TGTGCCAGCAGCTTGGGTGGGGGGCCTCAGCCCCAGCATTTT
CASSLGGGPQPQHF
>TRBJ1-1|TRBV7-3|NA|TRBD1
TGTGCCAGCAGCAGGGACAGGGGGCATACTGTAGCTTTCTTT
CASSRDRGHTVAFF
>TRBJ2-5|TRBV5-1|few|NA
TGCGCCAGCAGCTTGGCGCCAGGCGAGTCGACCCAGTACTTC
CASSLAPGESTQYF
>TRBJ2-5|TRBV7-8|NA|TRBD2
TGTGCCAGCAGCTTAATATCAGCGGGGCCCCAAGAGACCCAGTACTTC
CASSLISAGPQETQYF
>TRBJ2-3|TRBV19|many|TRBD2
TGTGCCAGTAGTATAGCGGGGGGGATTGGTACGCAGTATTTT
CASSIAGGIGTQYF
>TRBJ2-1|TRBV11-2|NA|NA
TGTGCCAGCAGCTCTCTCCCTGGCAGGACTAAAGAGCAGTTCTTC
CASSSLPGRTKEQFF
>TRBJ1-3|TRBV7-9|many|NA
TGTGCCAGCAGCCTATCGGTAGGGTCCCGAAACACCATATATTTT
CASSLSVGSRNTIYF
>TRBJ1-2|TRBV29-1|few|NA
TGCAGCGTTGAAAATAGGACAACCTATGGCTACACCTTC
CSVENRTTYGYTF
>TRBJ2-1|TRBV28|NA|NA
TGTGCCAGCAGTCGCAGGGATCGACTAGTCAATGAGCAGTTCTTC
CASSRRDRLVNEQFF
>TRBJ2-1|TRBV6-2/TRBV6-3|few|TRBD2
TGTGCCAGCAGCCTGACTAGCGATCACAATGAGCAGTTCTTC
CASSLTSDHNEQFF
>TRBJ1-5|TRBV10-2|many|TRBD1
TGCGCCAGCGGGACAGGGAATCATCAGCCCCAGCATTTT
CASGTGNHQPQHF
>TRBJ2-7|TRBV20-1|NA|NA
TGCAGTGCTAGAGATGGCAGAGATTACGAGCAGTACTTC
CSARDGRDYEQYF
>TRBJ2-6|TRBV4-3|few|TRBD1
TGCGCCAGCAGTCGAGGGGGACAGACGGGGACCGGGGCCAACGTCCTGACTTTC
CASSRGGQTGTGANVLTF
>TRBJ2-2|TRBV20-1|many|NA
TGCAGTGCTAGAGATCAAGGGGGAACCGGGGAGCTGTTTTTT
CSARDQGGTGELFF
>TRBJ2-1|TRBV11-3|NA|NA
TGTGCCAGCAGCTTAGGTGGCAGGGGCTCCTACAATGAGCAGTTCTTC
CASSLGGRGSYNEQFF